This T cell receptor (beta chain) was sequenced during a study of T-cell memory formation after mild COVID-19. Regarding the study as a whole: Among CD4+ contracting clones, most were CM and EM, and CD8+ ones EMRA. While clones contracting from day 15 to 85 were balanced between CD4 and CD8, later expanders leaned CD4+. Within pre-infection memory, some responding clones were found, suggesting cross-reactive memory joined.

5'RACE primed at constant segments yielded TCR alpha and TCR beta cDNA libraries bearing sample barcodes and UMIs. TCRdb reprocessed the 5' RACE reads with MiXCR, giving one entry per CDR3 protein. The table includes roughly 600,000 distinct CDR3 sequences, approximately 19% detected once. CDR3 length equals 18 residues. V shed 3 bases and J 3 bases; nucleotides not matched to a gene: 7. Per the germline V gene, CDR1 is LGHNA and CDR2 is YNFKEQ. This clonotype showed up many times. Its antigen remains unidentified. The sequence was obtained from an adult woman who had mild COVID-19 (a few samples of this study predate the infection). Cell type and time point are not known. Sequencing was performed on PBMCs or a T cell subset sorted from them (not recorded which). The chain has TRBV4-2 and TRBJ2-1; 14 nucleotides align to TRBD2. CDR3 in DNA: TGTGCCAGCAGCCAGTTAGGACTAGCGGGGGGCTTCTACAATGAGCAGTTCTTC. Its translation is CASSQLGLAGGFYNEQFF.